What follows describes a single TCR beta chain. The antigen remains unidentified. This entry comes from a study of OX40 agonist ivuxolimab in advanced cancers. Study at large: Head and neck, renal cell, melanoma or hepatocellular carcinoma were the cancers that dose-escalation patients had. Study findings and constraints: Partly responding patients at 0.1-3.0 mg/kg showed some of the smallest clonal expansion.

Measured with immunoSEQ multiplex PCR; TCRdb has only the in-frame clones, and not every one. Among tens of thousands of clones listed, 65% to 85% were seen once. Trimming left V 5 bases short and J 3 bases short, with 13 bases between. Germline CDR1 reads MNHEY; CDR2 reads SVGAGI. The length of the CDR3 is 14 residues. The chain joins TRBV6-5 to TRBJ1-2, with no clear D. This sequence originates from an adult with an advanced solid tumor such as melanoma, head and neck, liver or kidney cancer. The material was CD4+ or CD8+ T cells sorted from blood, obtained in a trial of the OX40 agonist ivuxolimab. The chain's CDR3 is CASSPPGRDYGYTF. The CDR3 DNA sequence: TGTGCCAGCAGTCCCCCCGGACGGGACTATGGCTACACCTTC.